This TCR beta chain was captured by sequencing in a study of blood T cell repertoires in COVID-19. Study in general: In each case, the material was cDNA or gDNA derived from T cells, B-cell-depleted T cells, or PBMCs.

Methods used by the authors: Amplification from reference gene primers served as the basis for estimated nucleated cell counts. Data came from immunoSEQ multiplex PCR; TCRdb stores just in-frame clones and leaves some out. The V and J calls and clone size are taken from that table; D and trimming were inferred from the DNA. This table has under 250,000 clones, 80% to 90% appearing once. Trimming shortened V by 3 bases and J by 0 bases, and 11 bases separated the two germline ends. CDR3 size: 15 residues. Germline CDR1 is LNHDA and CDR2 is SQIVND (reference sequence). The specimen was peripheral blood. This clonotype was obtained from a man aged 25 to 40 with COVID-19, enrolled during active disease. The J gene is TRBJ1-2, the V gene TRBV19; no definite D call. The CDR3 coding sequence is TGTGCCAGTAGTATTAATCCGGGTACTAACTATGGCTACACCTTC. Amino acid sequence: CASSINPGTNYGYTF.